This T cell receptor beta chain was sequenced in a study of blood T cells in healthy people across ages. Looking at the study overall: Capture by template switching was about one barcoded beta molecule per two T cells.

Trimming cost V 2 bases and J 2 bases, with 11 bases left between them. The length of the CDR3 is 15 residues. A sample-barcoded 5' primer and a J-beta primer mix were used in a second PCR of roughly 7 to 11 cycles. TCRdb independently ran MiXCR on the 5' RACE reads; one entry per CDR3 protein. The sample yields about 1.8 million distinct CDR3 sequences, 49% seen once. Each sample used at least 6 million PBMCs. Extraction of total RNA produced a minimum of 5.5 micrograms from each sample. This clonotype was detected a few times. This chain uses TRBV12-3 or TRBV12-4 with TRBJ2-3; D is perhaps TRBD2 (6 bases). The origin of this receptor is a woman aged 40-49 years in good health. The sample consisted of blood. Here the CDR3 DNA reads TGTGCCAGCAGTTTAAAGTCGGGAGTCACAGATACGCAGTATTTT. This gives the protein CASSLKSGVTDTQYF.